This paragraph covers one T cell receptor beta chain sequence. Losses at the gene ends were 1 base for V and 2 bases for J; bases not matched to a gene: 3. The CDR3 totals 16 residues. Germline V lookup: CDR1 LGHDT, CDR2 YNNKEL (reference sequence). The record originates from a study of blood T cell repertoires in COVID-19. Background on the study: Samples of COVID-19 (acute and convalescent) were obtained from the United States, Italy and Spain.

Source study methods: Amplified reference gene primers provided the basis for estimating nucleated cell counts. Method: immunoSEQ multiplex PCR; TCRdb's copy keeps in-frame clones and lacks some. The V and J calls and clone size come from that table; D and trimming were worked out from the DNA. This repertoire shows about 440,000 clones, more than 70% found once; its top ten account for around an eighth. A Seattle source enrolled patients during active infection and followed them longitudinally. Sample: peripheral blood. The origin of this receptor is a woman in her 50s with COVID-19, enrolled during active disease. V gene TRBV3-1 (or the pseudogene TRBV3-2) combines with J gene TRBJ2-2; 8 bases are a match to TRBD2. The chain's CDR3 is CASSQVGGANTGELFF. The CDR3 nucleotides are TGTGCCAGCAGCCAAGTCGGGGGGGCTAACACCGGGGAGCTGTTTTTT.